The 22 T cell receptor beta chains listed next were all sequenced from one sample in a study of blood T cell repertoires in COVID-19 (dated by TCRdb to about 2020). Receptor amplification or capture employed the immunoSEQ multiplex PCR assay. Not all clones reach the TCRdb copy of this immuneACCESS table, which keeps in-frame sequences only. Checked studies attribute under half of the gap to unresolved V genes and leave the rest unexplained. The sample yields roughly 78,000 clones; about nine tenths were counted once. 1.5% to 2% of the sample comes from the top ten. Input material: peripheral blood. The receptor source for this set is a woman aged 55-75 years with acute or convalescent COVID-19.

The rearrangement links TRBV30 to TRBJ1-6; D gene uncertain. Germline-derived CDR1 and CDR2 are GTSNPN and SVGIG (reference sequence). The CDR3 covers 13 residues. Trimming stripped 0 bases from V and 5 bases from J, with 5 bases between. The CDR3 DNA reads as TGTGCCTGGAGTGTTCAGAATAATTCACCCCTCCACTTT. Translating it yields CAWSVQNNSPLHF.

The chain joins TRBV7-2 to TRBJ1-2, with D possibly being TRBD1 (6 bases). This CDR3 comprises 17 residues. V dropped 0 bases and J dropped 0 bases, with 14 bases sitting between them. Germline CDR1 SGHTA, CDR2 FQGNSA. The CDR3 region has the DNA TGTGCCAGCAGCTTAGCGGCACAGGGTCGAGCTAACTATGGCTACACCTTC. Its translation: CASSLAAQGRANYGYTF.

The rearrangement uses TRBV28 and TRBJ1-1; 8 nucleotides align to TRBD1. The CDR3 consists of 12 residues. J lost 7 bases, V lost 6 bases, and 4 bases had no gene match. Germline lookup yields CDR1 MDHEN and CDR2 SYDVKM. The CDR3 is CASSMDRVEAFF. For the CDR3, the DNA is TGTGCCAGCAGCATGGACAGGGTTGAAGCTTTCTTT.

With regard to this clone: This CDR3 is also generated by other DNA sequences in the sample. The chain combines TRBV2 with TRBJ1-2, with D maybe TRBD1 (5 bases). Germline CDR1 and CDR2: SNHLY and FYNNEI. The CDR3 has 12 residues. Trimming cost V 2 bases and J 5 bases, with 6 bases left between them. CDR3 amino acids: CASSEQGYGYTF. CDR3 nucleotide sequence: TGTGCCAGCAGTGAACAGGGTTATGGCTACACCTTC.

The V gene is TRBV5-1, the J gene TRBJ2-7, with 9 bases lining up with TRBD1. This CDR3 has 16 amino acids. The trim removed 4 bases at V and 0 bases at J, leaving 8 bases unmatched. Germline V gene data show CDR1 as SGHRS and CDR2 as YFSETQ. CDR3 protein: CASSTGQGPGSYEQYF. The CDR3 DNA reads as TGCGCCAGCAGCACAGGACAGGGGCCAGGCTCCTACGAGCAGTACTTC.

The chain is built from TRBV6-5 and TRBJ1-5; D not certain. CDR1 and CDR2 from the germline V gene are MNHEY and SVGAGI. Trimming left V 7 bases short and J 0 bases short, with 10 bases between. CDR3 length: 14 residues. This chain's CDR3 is CASNGGYSNQPQHF. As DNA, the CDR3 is TGTGCCAGCAACGGAGGGTATAGCAATCAGCCCCAGCATTTT.

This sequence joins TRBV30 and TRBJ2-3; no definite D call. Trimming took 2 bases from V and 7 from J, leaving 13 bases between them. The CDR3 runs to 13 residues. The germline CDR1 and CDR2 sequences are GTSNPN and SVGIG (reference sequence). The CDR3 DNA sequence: TGTGCCTGGAGTTTCGGTCCTCCTAATACGCAGTATTTT. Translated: CAWSFGPPNTQYF.

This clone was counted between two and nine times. The CDR3 here is CASSFRGANTEAFF. The CDR3 DNA is TGTGCCAGCAGCTTCAGGGGCGCGAACACTGAAGCTTTCTTT. The V and J genes are TRBV11-2 and TRBJ1-1, with D possibly being TRBD1 (6 bases). The V end lost 3 bases, the J end lost 1 base, and 9 bases lay between the germline ends. The CDR3 runs 14 residues. Germline assignment: CDR1 SGHAT and CDR2 FQNNGV.

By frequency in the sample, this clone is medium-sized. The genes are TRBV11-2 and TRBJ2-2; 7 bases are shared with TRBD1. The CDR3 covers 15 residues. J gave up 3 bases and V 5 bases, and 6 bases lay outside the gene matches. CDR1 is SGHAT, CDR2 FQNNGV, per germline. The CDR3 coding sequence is TGTGCCAGCAGCCAGACAGGGACCTACACCGGGGAGCTGTTTTTT. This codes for CASSQTGTYTGELFF. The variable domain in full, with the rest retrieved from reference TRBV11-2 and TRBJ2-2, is EAGVAQSPRYKIIEKRQSVAFWCNPISGHATLYWYQQILGQGPKLLIQFQNNGVVDDSQLPKDRFSAERLKGVDSTLKIQPAKLEDSAVYLCASSQTGTYTGELFFGEGSRLTVL.

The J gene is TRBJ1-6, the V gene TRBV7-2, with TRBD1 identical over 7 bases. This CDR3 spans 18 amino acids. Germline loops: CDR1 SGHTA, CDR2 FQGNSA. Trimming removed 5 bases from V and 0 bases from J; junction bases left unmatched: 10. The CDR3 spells CASSLRGGQLSYNSPLHF. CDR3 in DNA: TGTGCCAGCAGCCTCCGTGGGGGACAGCTCTCCTATAATTCACCCCTCCACTTT.

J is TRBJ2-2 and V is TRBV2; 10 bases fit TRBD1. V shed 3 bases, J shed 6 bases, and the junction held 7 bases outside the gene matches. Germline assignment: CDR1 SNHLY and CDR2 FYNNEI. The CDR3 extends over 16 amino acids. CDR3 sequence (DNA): TGTGCCAGCAGTGAGTCGACAGGGGGCAGGGCCGGGGAGCTGTTTTTT. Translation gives CASSESTGGRAGELFF.

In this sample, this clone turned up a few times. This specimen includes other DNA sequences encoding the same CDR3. Written as DNA, the CDR3 is TGTGCCAGTAGTATCGGACTAGCGGGAGGGTACGAGCAGTACTTC. This sequence encodes CASSIGLAGGYEQYF. The chain recombines TRBV19 with TRBJ2-7, with 15 bases that match TRBD2. CDR3 size: 15 residues. CDR1 is LNHDA and CDR2 is SQIVND in the germline V gene (reference sequence). The V and J ends lost 3 bases and 4 bases, in that order; junction bases with no gene match: 1.

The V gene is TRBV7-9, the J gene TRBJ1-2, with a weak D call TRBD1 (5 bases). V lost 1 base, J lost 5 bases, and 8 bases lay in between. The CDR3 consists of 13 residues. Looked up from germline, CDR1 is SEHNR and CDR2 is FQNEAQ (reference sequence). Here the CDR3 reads CASSLEAGYGYTF. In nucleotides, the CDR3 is TGTGCCAGCAGCTTAGAAGCAGGGTATGGCTACACCTTC.

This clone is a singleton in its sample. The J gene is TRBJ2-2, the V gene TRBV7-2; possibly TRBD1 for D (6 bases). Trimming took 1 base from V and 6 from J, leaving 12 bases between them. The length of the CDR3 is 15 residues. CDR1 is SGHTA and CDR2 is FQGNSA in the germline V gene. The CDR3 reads CASSLVGRGAGELFF. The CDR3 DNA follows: TGTGCCAGCAGCTTAGTAGGCAGGGGAGCCGGGGAGCTGTTTTTT.

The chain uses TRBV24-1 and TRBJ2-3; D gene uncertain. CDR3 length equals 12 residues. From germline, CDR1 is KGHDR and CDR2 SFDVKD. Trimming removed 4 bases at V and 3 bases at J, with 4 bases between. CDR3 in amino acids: CATSDFTDTQYF. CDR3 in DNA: TGTGCCACCAGTGACTTTACAGATACGCAGTATTTT.

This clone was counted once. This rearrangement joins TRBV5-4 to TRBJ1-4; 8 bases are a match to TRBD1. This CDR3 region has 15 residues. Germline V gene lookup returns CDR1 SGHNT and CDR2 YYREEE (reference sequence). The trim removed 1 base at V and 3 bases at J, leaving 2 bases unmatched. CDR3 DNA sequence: TGTGCCAGCAGCTTGACAGGGGGACCTAATGAAAAACTGTTTTTT. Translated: CASSLTGGPNEKLFF. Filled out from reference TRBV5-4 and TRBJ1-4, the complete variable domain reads ETGVTQSPTHLIKTRGQQVTLRCSSQSGHNTVSWYQQALGQGPQFIFQYYREEENGRGNFPPRFSGLQFPNYSSELNVNALELDDSALYLCASSLTGGPNEKLFFGSGTQLSVL.

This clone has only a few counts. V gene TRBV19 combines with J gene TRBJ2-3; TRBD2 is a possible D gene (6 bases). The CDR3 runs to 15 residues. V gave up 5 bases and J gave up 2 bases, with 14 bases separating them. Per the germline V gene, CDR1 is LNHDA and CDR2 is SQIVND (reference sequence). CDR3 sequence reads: CASSLNRDFTDTQYF. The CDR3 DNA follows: TGTGCCAGTAGTTTAAACCGGGACTTCACAGATACGCAGTATTTT.

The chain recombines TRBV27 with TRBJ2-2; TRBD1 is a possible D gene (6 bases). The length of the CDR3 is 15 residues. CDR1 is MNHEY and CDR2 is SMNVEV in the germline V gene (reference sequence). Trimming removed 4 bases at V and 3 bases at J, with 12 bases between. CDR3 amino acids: CASSSQGDYTGELFF. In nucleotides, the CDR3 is TGTGCCAGCAGTTCACAGGGCGATTACACCGGGGAGCTGTTTTTT.

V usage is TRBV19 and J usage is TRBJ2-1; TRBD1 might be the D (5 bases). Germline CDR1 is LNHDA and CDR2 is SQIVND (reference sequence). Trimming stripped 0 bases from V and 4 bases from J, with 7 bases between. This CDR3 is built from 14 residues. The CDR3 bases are TGTGCCAGTAGTATAGAATCAGGGTACAATGAGCAGTTCTTC. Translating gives CASSIESGYNEQFF. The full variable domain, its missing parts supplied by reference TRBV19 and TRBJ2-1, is DGGITQSPKYLFRKEGQNVTLSCEQNLNHDAMYWYRQDPGQGLRLIYYSQIVNDFQKGDIAEGYSVSREKKESFPLTVTSAQKNPTAFYLCASSIESGYNEQFFGPGTRLTVL.

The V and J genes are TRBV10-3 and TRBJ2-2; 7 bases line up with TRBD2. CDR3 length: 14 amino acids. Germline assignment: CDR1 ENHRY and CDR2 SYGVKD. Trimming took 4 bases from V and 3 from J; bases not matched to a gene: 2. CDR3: CAISGTSDTGELFF. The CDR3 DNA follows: TGTGCCATCAGTGGGACTAGTGACACCGGGGAGCTGTTTTTT.

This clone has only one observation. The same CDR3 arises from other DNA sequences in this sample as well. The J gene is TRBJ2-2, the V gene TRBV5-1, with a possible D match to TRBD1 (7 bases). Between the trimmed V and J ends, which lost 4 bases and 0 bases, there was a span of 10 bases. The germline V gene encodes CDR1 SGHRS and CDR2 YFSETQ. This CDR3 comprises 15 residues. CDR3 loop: CASSGGTANTGELFF. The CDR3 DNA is TGCGCCAGCAGCGGCGGGACAGCGAACACCGGGGAGCTGTTTTTT.

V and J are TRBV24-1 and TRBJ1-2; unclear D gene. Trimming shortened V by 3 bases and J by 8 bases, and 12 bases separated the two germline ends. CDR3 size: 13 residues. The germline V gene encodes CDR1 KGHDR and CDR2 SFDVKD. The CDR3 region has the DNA TGTGCCACCAGTGATCCCGACACTTTGGGCTACACCTTC. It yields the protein CATSDPDTLGYTF.